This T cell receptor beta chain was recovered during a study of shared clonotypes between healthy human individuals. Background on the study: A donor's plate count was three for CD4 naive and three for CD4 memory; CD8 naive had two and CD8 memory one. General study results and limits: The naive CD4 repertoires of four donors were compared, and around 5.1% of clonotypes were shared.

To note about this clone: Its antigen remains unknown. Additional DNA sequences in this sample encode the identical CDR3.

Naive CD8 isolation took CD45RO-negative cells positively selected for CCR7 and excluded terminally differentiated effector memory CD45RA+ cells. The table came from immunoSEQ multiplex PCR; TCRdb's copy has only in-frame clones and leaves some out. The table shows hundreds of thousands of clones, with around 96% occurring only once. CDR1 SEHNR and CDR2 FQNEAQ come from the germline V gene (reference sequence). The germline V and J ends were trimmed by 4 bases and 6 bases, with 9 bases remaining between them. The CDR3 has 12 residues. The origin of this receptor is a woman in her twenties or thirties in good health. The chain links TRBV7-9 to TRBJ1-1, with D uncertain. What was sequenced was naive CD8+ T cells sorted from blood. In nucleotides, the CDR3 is TGTGCCAGCAGCTCAACCGGGTCTGAAGCTTTCTTT. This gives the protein CASSSTGSEAFF.